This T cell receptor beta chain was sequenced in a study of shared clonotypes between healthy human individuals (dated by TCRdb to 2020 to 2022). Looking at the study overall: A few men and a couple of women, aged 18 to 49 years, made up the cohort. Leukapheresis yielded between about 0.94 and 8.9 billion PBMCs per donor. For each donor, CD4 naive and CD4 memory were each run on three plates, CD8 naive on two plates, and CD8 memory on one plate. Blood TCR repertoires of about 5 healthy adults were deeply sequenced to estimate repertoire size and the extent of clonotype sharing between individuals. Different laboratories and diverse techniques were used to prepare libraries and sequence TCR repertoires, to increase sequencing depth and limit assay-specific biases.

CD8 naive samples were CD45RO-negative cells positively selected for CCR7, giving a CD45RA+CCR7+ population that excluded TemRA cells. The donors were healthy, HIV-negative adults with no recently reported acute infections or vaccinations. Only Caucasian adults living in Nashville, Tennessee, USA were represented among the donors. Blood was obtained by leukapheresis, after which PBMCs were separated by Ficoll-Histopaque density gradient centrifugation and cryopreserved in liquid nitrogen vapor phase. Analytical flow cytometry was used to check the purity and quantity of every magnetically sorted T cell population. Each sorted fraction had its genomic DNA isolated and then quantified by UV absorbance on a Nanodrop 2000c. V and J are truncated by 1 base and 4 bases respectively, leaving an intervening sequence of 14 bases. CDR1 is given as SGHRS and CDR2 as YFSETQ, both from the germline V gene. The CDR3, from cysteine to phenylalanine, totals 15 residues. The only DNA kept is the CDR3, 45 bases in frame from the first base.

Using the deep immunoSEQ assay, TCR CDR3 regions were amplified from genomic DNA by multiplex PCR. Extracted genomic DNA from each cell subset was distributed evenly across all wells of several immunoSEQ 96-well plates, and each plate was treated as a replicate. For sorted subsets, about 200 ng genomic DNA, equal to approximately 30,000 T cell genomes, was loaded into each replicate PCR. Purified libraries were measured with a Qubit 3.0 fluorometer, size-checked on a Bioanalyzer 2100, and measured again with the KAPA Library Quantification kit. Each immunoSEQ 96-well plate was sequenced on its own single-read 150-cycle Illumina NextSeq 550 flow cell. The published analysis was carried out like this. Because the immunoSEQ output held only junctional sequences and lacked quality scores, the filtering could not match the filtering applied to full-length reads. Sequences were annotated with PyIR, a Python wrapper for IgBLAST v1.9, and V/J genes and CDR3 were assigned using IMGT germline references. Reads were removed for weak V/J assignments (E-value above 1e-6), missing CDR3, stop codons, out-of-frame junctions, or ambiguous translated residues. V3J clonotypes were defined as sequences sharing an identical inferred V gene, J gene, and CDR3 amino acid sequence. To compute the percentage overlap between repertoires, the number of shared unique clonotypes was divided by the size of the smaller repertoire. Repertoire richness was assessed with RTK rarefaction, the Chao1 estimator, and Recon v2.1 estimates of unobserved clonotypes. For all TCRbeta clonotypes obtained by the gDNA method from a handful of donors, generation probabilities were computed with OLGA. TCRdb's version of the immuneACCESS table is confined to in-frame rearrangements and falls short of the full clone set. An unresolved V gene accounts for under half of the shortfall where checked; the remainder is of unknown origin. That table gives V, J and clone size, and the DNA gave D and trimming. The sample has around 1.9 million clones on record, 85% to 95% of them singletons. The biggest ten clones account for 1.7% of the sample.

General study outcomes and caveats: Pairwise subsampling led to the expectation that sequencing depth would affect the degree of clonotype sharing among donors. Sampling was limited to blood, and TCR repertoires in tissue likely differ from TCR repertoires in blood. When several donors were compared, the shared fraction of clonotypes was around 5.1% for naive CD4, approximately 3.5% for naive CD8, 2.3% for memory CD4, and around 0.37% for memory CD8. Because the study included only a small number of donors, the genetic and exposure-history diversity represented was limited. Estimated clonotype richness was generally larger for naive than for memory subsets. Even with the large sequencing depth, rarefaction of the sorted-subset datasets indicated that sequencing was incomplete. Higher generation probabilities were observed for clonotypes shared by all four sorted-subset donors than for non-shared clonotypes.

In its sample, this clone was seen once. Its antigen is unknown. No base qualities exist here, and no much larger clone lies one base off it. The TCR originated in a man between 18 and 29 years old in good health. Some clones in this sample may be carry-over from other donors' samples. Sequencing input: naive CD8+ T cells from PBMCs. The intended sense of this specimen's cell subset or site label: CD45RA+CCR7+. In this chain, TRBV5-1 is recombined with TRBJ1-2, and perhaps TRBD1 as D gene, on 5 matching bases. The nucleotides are TGCGCCAGCAGCTTGAGGACCGGGAGGGGCTATGGCTACACCTTC. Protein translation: CASSLRTGRGYGYTF.